The rows below give T cell receptor beta chains drawn from one sample of a study of low-dose radiotherapy and immunotherapy resistance in tumors. TCRdb ran MiXCR on the reads and lists one entry per CDR3 protein. The repertoire holds about 82,000 distinct CDR3 sequences, with approximately 20% as singletons. The sample was PBMCs, taken before treatment. These receptors were obtained from a male donor with prostate cancer. Both conserved end residues are trimmed from each CDR3. Clone sizes are given selectively: once, few, many, or a class where the clone is expanded.

v_call: TRBV12-3/TRBV12-4
clone_size: many
j_call: TRBJ2-5
cdr3_aa: ASSLRADQETQY

v_call: TRBV11-1
clone_size: many
j_call: TRBJ2-7
cdr3_aa: ASTPGTSGSEQY

v_call: TRBV3-1
clone_size: NA
j_call: TRBJ1-2
cdr3_aa: ASSPMGRSGNEQFFGPGGYT

v_call: TRBV20-1
clone_size: many
j_call: TRBJ1-2
cdr3_aa: SAGGRDYGYT

v_call: TRBV12-3/TRBV12-4
clone_size: many
j_call: TRBJ2-2
cdr3_aa: ASSVSGGANGELF

v_call: TRBV4-1
clone_size: many
j_call: TRBJ1-3
cdr3_aa: ASSQATDRSGNTIY

v_call: TRBV18
clone_size: many
j_call: TRBJ1-4
cdr3_aa: ASSPLAGQVEKLF

v_call: TRBV14
clone_size: few
j_call: TRBJ2-3
cdr3_aa: ASSQVQGPDTQY

v_call: TRBV28
clone_size: NA
j_call: TRBJ2-7
cdr3_aa: ASSDNWDSPYEQY

v_call: TRBV6-8
clone_size: once
j_call: TRBJ1-1
cdr3_aa: ASSTTGAGGAF

v_call: TRBV7-9
clone_size: many
j_call: TRBJ1-4
cdr3_aa: ASSLGSFNEKLF

v_call: TRBV3-1
clone_size: many
j_call: TRBJ2-5
cdr3_aa: ASSPVLAPGETQY

v_call: TRBV4-1
clone_size: NA
j_call: TRBJ2-1
cdr3_aa: ASSQDRVLVGGLNEQF

v_call: TRBV20-1
clone_size: many
j_call: TRBJ1-4
cdr3_aa: SARGVAATNEKLF

v_call: TRBV6-2/TRBV6-3
clone_size: many
j_call: TRBJ1-2
cdr3_aa: ASSDVSNYGYT

v_call: TRBV6-1
clone_size: NA
j_call: TRBJ2-1
cdr3_aa: ASTNQTSMYLCASKEPSSNEQF

v_call: TRBV10-2
clone_size: many
j_call: TRBJ2-5
cdr3_aa: ASSPGRETHY

v_call: TRBV19
clone_size: many
j_call: TRBJ2-5
cdr3_aa: ASSIVYSAASGEQETQY

v_call: TRBV6-2/TRBV6-3
clone_size: many
j_call: TRBJ1-1
cdr3_aa: ASRTYRVTETEAF

v_call: TRBV7-2
clone_size: NA
j_call: TRBJ1-1
cdr3_aa: ASSPDRYTEAF

v_call: TRBV5-1
clone_size: many
j_call: TRBJ2-6
cdr3_aa: ASSLATSGIPLPSGANVLT

v_call: TRBV7-2
clone_size: many
j_call: TRBJ2-7
cdr3_aa: ASSLNRDRGSYEQY

v_call: TRBV5-8
clone_size: many
j_call: TRBJ1-5
cdr3_aa: ASSLVPRHYSNQPQH

v_call: TRBV20-1
clone_size: many
j_call: TRBJ2-7
cdr3_aa: SGEGTGPYEQY

v_call: TRBV5-4
clone_size: many
j_call: TRBJ2-3
cdr3_aa: ASSLFSGSSTDTQY

v_call: TRBV7-6
clone_size: many
j_call: TRBJ2-1
cdr3_aa: ASSGHRGRLAGGPDEQF

v_call: TRBV7-2
clone_size: many
j_call: TRBJ2-5
cdr3_aa: ASSFGEAETQY

v_call: TRBV3-1
clone_size: many
j_call: TRBJ1-6
cdr3_aa: ASSQRQGFSSPLH

v_call: TRBV28
clone_size: many
j_call: TRBJ1-3
cdr3_aa: ASSLVQSSGNTIY